These 22 T cell receptor beta chains were all obtained from the same sample, sequenced in a study of shared clonotypes between healthy human individuals. The table came from immunoSEQ multiplex PCR; TCRdb's copy has only in-frame clones and leaves some out. The sample has about 2.1 million clones; 93% are singletons. As defined, naive CD8 cells were CD45RO-negative and positively selected for CCR7, with terminally differentiated effector memory CD45RA+ cells excluded. Sequenced material: naive CD8+ T cells from PBMCs. The receptors stem from a man in his late teens or twenties in good health. Some clones in this sample may be carry-over from other donors' samples.

The gene calls are TRBV20-1 and TRBJ2-1; D not certain. V was pared by 2 bases and J by 13 bases, with 6 bases between. CDR1 is DFQATT and CDR2 is SNEGSKA in the germline V gene (reference sequence). This CDR3 contains 9 residues. CDR3 in amino acids: CSARPPQFF. Written as DNA, the CDR3 is TGCAGTGCTAGACCGCCCCAGTTCTTC.

This clone was recorded only once. The chain links TRBV5-1 to TRBJ2-5; 7 bases are a match to TRBD2. From germline, CDR1 is SGHRS and CDR2 YFSETQ. The CDR3 runs to 18 residues. The junction had 16 bases not matched to a gene; V was cut back by 4 bases and J by 1 base. CDR3 residues: CASSPTEVLADTQETQYF. CDR3 DNA sequence: TGCGCCAGCAGCCCCACGGAGGTCCTAGCGGACACCCAAGAGACCCAGTACTTC. Complete variable domain (other parts from reference TRBV5-1 and TRBJ2-5): KAGVTQTPRYLIKTRGQQVTLSCSPISGHRSVSWYQQTPGQGLQFLFEYFSETQRNKGNFPGRFSGRQFSNSRSEMNVSTLELGDSALYLCASSPTEVLADTQETQYFGPGTRLLVL.

J is TRBJ2-7 and V is TRBV27; 7 nucleotides line up with TRBD2. Trimming cost V 0 bases and J 5 bases; bases outside gene matches: 10. The CDR3 runs to 16 residues. The germline CDR1 and CDR2 sequences are MNHEY and SMNVEV (reference sequence). This chain's CDR3 is CASSLSPRTRIHEQYF. Here the CDR3 DNA reads TGTGCCAGCAGTTTATCCCCCAGGACTAGAATCCACGAGCAGTACTTC.

J is TRBJ2-7 and V is TRBV7-8; no clear D. CDR1 and CDR2 from the germline V gene are SGHVS and FQNEAQ. The V end was cut by 3 bases, the J end by 1 base, with 10 bases between. This CDR3 has 14 amino acids. The CDR3 loop is CASSFEGPSYEQYF. CDR3 in DNA: TGTGCCAGCAGCTTCGAAGGGCCATCCTACGAGCAGTACTTC.

The chain has TRBV27 and TRBJ2-1; TRBD1 agrees at 8 bases. This CDR3 is built from 15 residues. Germline V gene sequence: CDR1 MNHEY, CDR2 SMNVEV (reference sequence). V was pared by 5 bases and J by 10 bases, with 13 bases of the junction left unmatched. The CDR3 loop reads CASSERTGKYEEQFF. The CDR3, as DNA: TGTGCCAGCAGTGAACGGACAGGGAAGTACGAAGAGCAGTTCTTC.

This chain connects TRBV2 to TRBJ2-3; D might be TRBD2 (7 bases). The V and J ends lost 4 bases and 2 bases respectively, with 19 bases between them. Germline CDR1 is SNHLY and CDR2 is FYNNEI. This CDR3 spans 17 amino acids. The CDR3 DNA reads as TGTGCCAGCAGTGTCTCCGTAGGGGGGGATTTCACAGATACGCAGTATTTT. This translates into CASSVSVGGDFTDTQYF.

The CDR3 bases are TGTGCCAGCAGCTGGTTAGCGGGAGGGCTGTACAATGAGCAGTTCTTC. Amino acid sequence: CASSWLAGGLYNEQFF. The J gene is TRBJ2-1, the V gene TRBV11-2; 11 nucleotides match TRBD2. Unmatched junction bases numbered 6, after V lost 4 bases and J lost 4 bases. The CDR3 is 16 amino acids. The germline V gene encodes CDR1 SGHAT and CDR2 FQNNGV.

This chain connects TRBV4-1 to TRBJ2-3; no clear D. V was shortened by 4 bases and J by 1 base, with 15 bases between the two germline ends. Germline CDR1 reads MGHRA; CDR2 reads YSYEKL. CDR3 length: 16 amino acids. CDR3 DNA: TGCGCCAGCAGCCCCATCAATCCCTGGGGCACAGATACGCAGTATTTT. Amino acid sequence: CASSPINPWGTDTQYF.

The gene calls are TRBV29-1 and TRBJ2-1, with 10 bases matching TRBD1. This CDR3 comprises 17 residues. CDR1 is SQVTM, CDR2 ANQGSEA, per germline. The V segment lost 7 bases and the J segment 0 bases; nucleotides outside the gene matches: 12. CDR3 sequence: CSAGDRGAVLSYNEQFF. For the CDR3, the DNA is TGCAGCGCTGGGGACAGGGGCGCAGTACTCTCCTACAATGAGCAGTTCTTC.

In DNA, the CDR3 is TGTGCCAGCAGCCCCAGCCCTCTCATCTACGAGCAGTACTTC. Its translation is CASSPSPLIYEQYF. The chain combines TRBV27 with TRBJ2-7; D is undetermined. V lost 6 bases and J 3 bases, leaving 15 bases between the germline ends. The CDR3 is 14 residues long. CDR1 and CDR2 (germline): MNHEY, SMNVEV (reference sequence).

J is TRBJ2-2 and V is TRBV28; 9 nucleotides line up with TRBD1. The CDR3 is made up of 17 amino acids. The J segment lost 5 bases and the V segment lost 5 bases, leaving 12 bases of the junction unmatched. From germline, CDR1 is MDHEN and CDR2 SYDVKM. The CDR3 spells CASSEGAGQGVTGELFF. The CDR3 region has the DNA TGTGCCAGCAGTGAAGGGGCGGGACAGGGCGTAACCGGGGAGCTGTTTTTT.

The V gene is TRBV28, the J gene TRBJ2-1; D assignment may be TRBD1 or TRBD2 (5 bases each). Trimming removed 1 base at V and 8 bases at J, with 12 bases between. This CDR3 region has 14 residues. Germline V CDR1 and CDR2: MDHEN, SYDVKM. CDR3 residues: CASSLLVGEHEQFF. The CDR3 nucleotides are TGTGCCAGCAGTTTATTGGTGGGGGAACATGAGCAGTTCTTC.

The chain is built from TRBV7-6 and TRBJ1-3; D is perhaps TRBD1 (5 bases). Trimming removed 3 bases at V and 4 bases at J, with 19 bases between. The CDR3 contains 17 residues. Per the germline V gene, CDR1 is SGHVS and CDR2 is FNYEAQ. The CDR3 spells CASSLDLPPGIGNTIYF. CDR3 sequence (DNA): TGTGCCAGCAGCTTGGATCTCCCGCCAGGGATCGGAAACACCATATATTTT.

This clone came up a few times. The CDR3 spells CAWNQLGGADTQYF. CDR3 nucleotide sequence: TGTGCCTGGAACCAGTTGGGTGGAGCAGATACGCAGTATTTT. V gene TRBV30 combines with J gene TRBJ2-3; D gene unclear. Germline CDR1 reads GTSNPN; CDR2 reads SVGIG (reference sequence). The ends were cut back, 4 bases at V and 4 bases at J, with 15 bases in the middle. The CDR3 has 14 amino acids.

V is TRBV6-1 and J is TRBJ2-4; D gene ambiguous. Between the trimmed V and J ends, which lost 7 bases and 1 base, there was a span of 8 bases. Germline lookup yields CDR1 MNHNS and CDR2 SASEGT. The CDR3 is made up of 13 amino acids. The CDR3 loop is CASTLLAKNIQYF. DNA for the CDR3: TGTGCCAGCACCCTTTTGGCCAAAAACATTCAGTACTTC.

The chain links TRBV27 to TRBJ1-2; D remains ambiguous. Germline lookup yields CDR1 MNHEY and CDR2 SMNVEV (reference sequence). The CDR3 loop spans 15 amino acids. Trimming took 5 bases from V and 5 from J, leaving 18 bases between them. CDR3 nucleotide sequence: TGTGCCAGCAGTGCCCGTGGGGATATCCATTATGGCTACACCTTC. Its protein is CASSARGDIHYGYTF.

The J gene is TRBJ2-7, the V gene TRBV19; tentatively, D is TRBD1 (6 bases). There are 13 residues in the CDR3. CDR1 is LNHDA, CDR2 SQIVND, per germline (reference sequence). V shed 6 bases and J shed 3 bases, with 12 bases lying between them. CDR3 nucleotides: TGTGCCAGTAGGAGGACAGCCGACTACGAGCAGTACTTC. It specifies CASRRTADYEQYF.

This clone has just one count. V and J are TRBV9 and TRBJ1-1; no definite D call. V was trimmed by 3 bases and J by 11 bases, leaving 20 bases between them. There are 14 residues in the CDR3. From germline, CDR1 is SGDLS and CDR2 YYNGEE. DNA for the CDR3: TGTGCCAGCAGCGGGGCCGGCGGGCCCCAGCCGGCTTTCTTT. As protein: CASSGAGGPQPAFF.

This chain connects TRBV7-9 to TRBJ1-1; tentative D call: TRBD1 (5 bases). In germline, CDR1 is SEHNR, CDR2 FQNEAQ (reference sequence). V was pared by 1 base and J by 6 bases, with 12 bases between. The CDR3 is 14 residues long. The CDR3: CASSLGGMVPEAFF. The CDR3, as DNA: TGTGCCAGCAGCTTAGGGGGGATGGTCCCTGAAGCTTTCTTT.

This chain uses TRBV7-9 with TRBJ1-3; 8 bases align to TRBD1. Trimming at V came to 5 bases and at J to 0 bases, leaving 9 bases not matched to a gene. The CDR3 is made up of 17 amino acids. From germline, CDR1 is SEHNR and CDR2 FQNEAQ (reference sequence). CDR3 sequence: CASSPKPTGASGNTIYF. CDR3 in DNA: TGTGCCAGCAGCCCAAAACCGACAGGGGCCTCTGGAAACACCATATATTTT.

This clone turned up a few times. The CDR3: CASSLNLNQPQHF. Here the CDR3 DNA reads TGTGCCAGCAGCTTAAACCTCAATCAGCCCCAGCATTTT. The genes are TRBV7-3 and TRBJ1-5; D unclear. The germline V gene has CDR1 SGHTA and CDR2 FQGTGA. V shed 1 base and J shed 3 bases, with 4 bases lying between them. This CDR3 has 13 amino acids.

CDR3: CASSDLGGAAKNIQYF. The DNA of the CDR3 is TGTGCCAGCAGTGACCTGGGCGGAGCAGCCAAAAACATTCAGTACTTC. V is TRBV6-1 and J is TRBJ2-4, with unresolved D. The germline V and J ends were trimmed by 3 bases and 0 bases, with 12 bases remaining between them. This CDR3 contains 16 residues. The germline CDR1 and CDR2 sequences are MNHNS and SASEGT.